These 13 T cell receptor beta chains were sequenced from one sample in a study of vaccination and CD4 T cells after COVID-19. For these TCRs, the target antigens are not known. The treatment here: roughly ten-day PBMC culture with coronavirus spike peptide pools or control peptides (ViraFEST assay). The Oncomine TCR Beta short-read assay sequenced DNA from cultured CD4+ T cells. Each CDR3 protein gets one entry after TCRdb re-called the PCR reads with MiXCR. The data hold roughly 19,000 distinct CDR3 sequences, with less than 60% observed a single time. Sequencing used CD4+ T cells from blood, cultured in vitro, obtained after SARS-CoV-2 vaccination. Source of these receptors: a human donor who had recovered from COVID-19.

The chain combines TRBV6-5 with TRBJ1-2, with 8 bases aligning to TRBD1. With 2 bases clipped from V and 4 bases from J, the junction kept 6 bases outside the gene matches. The CDR3 consists of 15 residues. The germline gives CDR1 MNHEY, CDR2 SVGAGI. Here the CDR3 reads CASSYRGQGAYGYTF. In DNA form, the CDR3 reads TGTGCCAGCAGTTACCGCGGACAGGGCGCCTATGGCTACACCTTC.

The chain couples TRBV27 to TRBJ2-6, with 7 positions matching TRBD1. Germline values: CDR1 MNHEY, CDR2 SMNVEV (reference sequence). Trimming at V came to 6 bases and at J to 4 bases, leaving 9 bases not matched to a gene. The CDR3 runs 16 residues. The CDR3 region has the DNA TGTGCCAGCAGCTCCAAACAGGGGAACGGGGCCAACGTCCTGACTTTC. This translates into CASSSKQGNGANVLTF. Variable domain in full (rest from reference TRBV27 and TRBJ2-6): EAQVTQNPRYLITVTGKKLTVTCSQNMNHEYMSWYRQDPGLGLRQIYYSMNVEVTDKGDVPEGYKVSRKEKRNFPLILESPSPNQTSLYFCASSSKQGNGANVLTFGAGSRLTVL.

The chain joins TRBV20-1 to TRBJ1-1; TRBD1 is a possible D gene (5 bases). The CDR3 is 13 amino acids. Germline CDR1 reads DFQATT; CDR2 reads SNEGSKA (reference sequence). V was trimmed by 2 bases and J by 5 bases, leaving 12 bases between them. The CDR3 here is CSARRWGETEAFF. The CDR3, as DNA: TGCAGTGCTAGAAGGTGGGGGGAGACTGAAGCTTTCTTT.

The sample holds a few counts of this clonotype. The junction and the germline gene differ at one end; a read error may be behind it. The chain links TRBV15 to TRBJ1-2; perhaps TRBD1 as D (5 bases). The CDR3 sequence is 13 residues long. CDR1 LNHNV and CDR2 YYDKDF come from the germline V gene (reference sequence). The CDR3 sequence: CATSRGGGLSPHF. CDR3 coding DNA: TGTGCCACCAGCAGAGGGGGGGGACTCTCGCCCCACTTC.

This clonotype has a single count. The J gene is TRBJ1-5, the V gene TRBV24-1, with D tentatively TRBD1 (6 bases). This CDR3 spans 14 amino acids. Germline V gives CDR1 KGHDR, CDR2 SFDVKD. V was trimmed by 9 bases and J by 4 bases, leaving 15 bases between them. CDR3 region: CATEGSGDNQPQHF. The CDR3 nucleotides read TGTGCCACCGAGGGTTCAGGGGATAATCAGCCCCAGCATTTT.

The chain combines TRBV28 with TRBJ1-1; TRBD1 might be the D (5 bases). Germline loops: CDR1 MDHEN, CDR2 SYDVKM. V lost 8 bases to trimming and J lost 0 bases, with 19 bases between them. The CDR3 loop spans 16 amino acids. The CDR3 reads CASLGPGTEMNTEAFF. CDR3 sequence (DNA): TGTGCCAGCCTAGGGCCAGGGACGGAGATGAACACTGAAGCTTTCTTT.

The V call is TRBV7-2, the J call TRBJ2-3, with D uncertain. Between the trimmed V and J ends, which lost 2 bases and 4 bases, there was a span of 25 bases. The CDR3 has 19 residues. Germline CDR1 SGHTA, CDR2 FQGNSA. The CDR3 coding sequence is TGTGCCAGCAGCTTATGGGCCGGCGGTTCGGTCGAAGGTGCAGATACGCAGTATTTT. As protein: CASSLWAGGSVEGADTQYF.

This clonotype was counted only a few times. The chain is built from TRBV7-9 and TRBJ1-6, with 7 nucleotides matching TRBD1. The ends lost 0 bases at V and 3 bases at J; junction bases unmatched: 8. The germline V gene encodes CDR1 SEHNR and CDR2 FQNEAQ (reference sequence). The CDR3 has 18 amino acids. This CDR3 reads CASSLAEGGSVYNSPLHF. The CDR3 bases are TGTGCCAGCAGCTTAGCGGAAGGGGGCTCAGTCTATAATTCACCCCTCCACTTT.

The chain couples TRBV20-1 to TRBJ1-6, with a tentative D call TRBD1 (6 bases). Trimming pared 3 bases from V and 0 bases from J, leaving 15 bases between. This CDR3 is built from 17 residues. Germline CDR1 is DFQATT and CDR2 is SNEGSKA (reference sequence). This chain's CDR3 is CSARLRGGSSYNSPLHF. The CDR3 region has the DNA TGCAGTGCTAGGCTCCGGGGGGGCAGCTCCTATAATTCACCCCTCCACTTT.

V is TRBV6-2 or TRBV6-3 and J is TRBJ2-1, with 8 nucleotides matching TRBD1. V lost 5 bases and J lost 8; bases outside the gene matches: 11. Per the germline V gene, CDR1 is MNHEY and CDR2 is SVGEGT. This CDR3 region has 15 residues. In nucleotides, the CDR3 is TGTGCCAGCAGTGTCGGGACAGGAACGCATGATGAGCAGTTCTTC. This gives the protein CASSVGTGTHDEQFF.

The CDR3 spells CASSYRPDNQPQHF. CDR3 coding DNA: TGTGCCAGCAGTTACCGGCCAGATAATCAGCCCCAGCATTTT. V usage is TRBV6-5 and J usage is TRBJ1-5; D uncertain. The germline CDR1 and CDR2 sequences are MNHEY and SVGAGI. Trimming removed 2 bases from V and 4 bases from J, with 9 bases in between. The length of the CDR3 is 14 residues.

The V call is TRBV7-3, the J call TRBJ1-6, with D tentatively TRBD1 (6 bases). The CDR3 sequence is 14 residues long. Trimming shortened V by 3 bases and J by 5 bases, and 8 bases separated the two germline ends. The germline gives CDR1 SGHTA, CDR2 FQGTGA. The CDR3 nucleotides are TGTGCCAGCAGCTTGGCAGGGGATAATTCACCCCTCCACTTT. This gives the protein CASSLAGDNSPLHF.

The table lists this clonotype with a few counts. CDR3 loop: CASSKQGGDTEAFF. CDR3 sequence (DNA): TGTGCCAGCAGTAAACAGGGCGGGGACACTGAAGCTTTCTTT. The chain joins TRBV27 to TRBJ1-1; maybe TRBD1 (6 bases). The CDR3 extends over 14 amino acids. V dropped 5 bases and J dropped 3 bases, with 13 bases sitting between them. From germline, CDR1 is MNHEY and CDR2 SMNVEV (reference sequence).